This T cell receptor (beta chain) was retrieved from a study of T-cell reconstitution after alpha-beta-depleted transplantation in children. This clonotype was counted at least ten times. Antigen specificity is unknown. Study-wide results and caveats: There were reportedly several hundred expanded graft clones from which alpha-beta T cells came about two months after transplant.

A library of TCRbeta sequences, prepared with unique molecular identifiers, was generated. One entry per CDR3 protein results from TCRdb running MiXCR on the PCR reads. The sample yields 500,000 to 650,000 distinct CDR3 sequences, 10% to 15% seen once. The clonotype was recovered from a male patient between 5 and 17 years old who had a stem cell transplant for acute myeloid leukemia, so the T cells may come from the graft donor. The sample here was PBMCs, mostly from graft donor cells, taken 360 days after TCRalphabeta/CD19-depleted stem cell transplant.

CDR3 sequence (DNA): TGCAGCGAAACTAGCGGGAGTCCCAATGAGCAGTTCTTC. Its protein is CSETSGSPNEQFF. This chain links TRBV29-1 with TRBJ2-1; 11 bases map to TRBD2. V lost 7 bases, J lost 6 bases, and 5 bases stayed unmatched. Germline loops: CDR1 SQVTM, CDR2 ANQGSEA. This CDR3 has 13 amino acids.